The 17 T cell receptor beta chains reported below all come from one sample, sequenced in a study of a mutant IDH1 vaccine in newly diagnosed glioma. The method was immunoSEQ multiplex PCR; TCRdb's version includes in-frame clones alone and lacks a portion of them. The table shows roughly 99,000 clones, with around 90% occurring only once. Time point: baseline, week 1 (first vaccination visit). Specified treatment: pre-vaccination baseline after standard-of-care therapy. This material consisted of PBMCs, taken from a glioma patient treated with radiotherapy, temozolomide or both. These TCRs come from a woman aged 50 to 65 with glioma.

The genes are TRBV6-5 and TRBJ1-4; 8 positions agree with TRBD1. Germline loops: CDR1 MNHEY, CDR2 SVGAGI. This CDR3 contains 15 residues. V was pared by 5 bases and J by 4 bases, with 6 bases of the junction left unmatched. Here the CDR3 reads CASSRQGLGNEKLFF. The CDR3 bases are TGTGCCAGCAGTCGACAGGGGCTTGGTAATGAAAAACTGTTTTTT.

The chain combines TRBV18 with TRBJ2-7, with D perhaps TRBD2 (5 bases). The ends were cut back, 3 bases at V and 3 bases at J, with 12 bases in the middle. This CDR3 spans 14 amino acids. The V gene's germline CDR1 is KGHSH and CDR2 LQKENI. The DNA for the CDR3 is TGTGCCAGCTCACCCCGCTACAGCGGCTACGAGCAGTACTTC. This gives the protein CASSPRYSGYEQYF.

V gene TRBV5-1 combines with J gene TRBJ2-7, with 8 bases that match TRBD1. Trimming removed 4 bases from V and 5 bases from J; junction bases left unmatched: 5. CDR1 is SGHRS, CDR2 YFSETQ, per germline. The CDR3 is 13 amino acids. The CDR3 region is CASSTGQGDEQYF. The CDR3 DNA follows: TGCGCCAGCAGCACCGGACAGGGCGACGAGCAGTACTTC.

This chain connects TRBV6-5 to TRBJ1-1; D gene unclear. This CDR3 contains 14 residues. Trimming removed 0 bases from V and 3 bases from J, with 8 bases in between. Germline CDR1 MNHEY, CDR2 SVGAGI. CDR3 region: CASSYSVQYTEAFF. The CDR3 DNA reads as TGTGCCAGCAGTTACTCGGTGCAGTACACTGAAGCTTTCTTT.

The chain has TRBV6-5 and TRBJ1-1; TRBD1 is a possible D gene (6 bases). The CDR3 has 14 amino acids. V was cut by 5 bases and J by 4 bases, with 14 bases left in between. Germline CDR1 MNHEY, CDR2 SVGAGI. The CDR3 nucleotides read TGTGCCAGCAGTCGTGACAGGAGGATCACTGAAGCTTTCTTT. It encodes CASSRDRRITEAFF.

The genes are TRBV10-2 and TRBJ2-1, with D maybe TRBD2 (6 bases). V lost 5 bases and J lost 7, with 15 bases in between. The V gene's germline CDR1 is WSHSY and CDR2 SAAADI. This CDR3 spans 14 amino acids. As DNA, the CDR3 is TGCGCCAGCAGTTTCGGGGGACTTGGTAATGAGCAGTTCTTC. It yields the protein CASSFGGLGNEQFF.

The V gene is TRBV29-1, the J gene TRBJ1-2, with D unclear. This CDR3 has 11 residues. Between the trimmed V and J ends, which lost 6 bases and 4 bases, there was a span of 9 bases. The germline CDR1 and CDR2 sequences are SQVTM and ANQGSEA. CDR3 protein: CSVTSFYGYTF. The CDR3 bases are TGCAGCGTGACGTCTTTCTATGGCTACACCTTC. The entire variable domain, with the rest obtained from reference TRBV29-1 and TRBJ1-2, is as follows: SAVISQKPSRDICQRGTSLTIQCQVDSQVTMMFWYRQQPGQSLTLIATANQGSEATYESGFVIDKFPISRPNLTFSTLTVSNMSPEDSSIYLCSVTSFYGYTFGSGTRLTVV.

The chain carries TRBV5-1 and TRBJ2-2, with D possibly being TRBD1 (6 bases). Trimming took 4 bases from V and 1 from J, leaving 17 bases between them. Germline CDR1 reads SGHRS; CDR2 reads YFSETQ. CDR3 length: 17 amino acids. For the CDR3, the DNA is TGCGCCAGCAGCCGAGGGGAATTACAGGGGAACACCGGGGAGCTGTTTTTT. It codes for CASSRGELQGNTGELFF.

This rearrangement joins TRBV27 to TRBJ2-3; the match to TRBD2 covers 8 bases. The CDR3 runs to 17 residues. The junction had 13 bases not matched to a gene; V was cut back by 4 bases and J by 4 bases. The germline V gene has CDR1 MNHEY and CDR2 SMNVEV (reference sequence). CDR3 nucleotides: TGTGCCAGCAGTTCATCTGGACTAGCCAGAGCTTCAGATACGCAGTATTTT. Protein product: CASSSSGLARASDTQYF.

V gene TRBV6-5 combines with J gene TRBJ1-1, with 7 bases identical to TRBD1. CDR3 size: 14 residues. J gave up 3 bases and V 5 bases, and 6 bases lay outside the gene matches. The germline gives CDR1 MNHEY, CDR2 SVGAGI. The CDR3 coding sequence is TGTGCCAGCAGTCACAGGGGAGCGGACACTGAAGCTTTCTTT. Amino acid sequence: CASSHRGADTEAFF.

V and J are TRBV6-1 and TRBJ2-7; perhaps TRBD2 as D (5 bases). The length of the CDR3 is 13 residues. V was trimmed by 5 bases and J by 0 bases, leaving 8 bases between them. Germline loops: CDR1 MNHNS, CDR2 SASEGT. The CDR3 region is CASSLASSYEQYF. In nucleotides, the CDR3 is TGTGCCAGCAGTTTAGCGTCCTCCTACGAGCAGTACTTC.

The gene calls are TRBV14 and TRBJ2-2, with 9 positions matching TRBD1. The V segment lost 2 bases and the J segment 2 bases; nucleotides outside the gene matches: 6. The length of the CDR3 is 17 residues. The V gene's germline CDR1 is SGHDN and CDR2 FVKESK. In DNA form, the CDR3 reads TGTGCCAGCAGCCAATATAGGACAGGGGCTAACACCGGGGAGCTGTTTTTT. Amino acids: CASSQYRTGANTGELFF.

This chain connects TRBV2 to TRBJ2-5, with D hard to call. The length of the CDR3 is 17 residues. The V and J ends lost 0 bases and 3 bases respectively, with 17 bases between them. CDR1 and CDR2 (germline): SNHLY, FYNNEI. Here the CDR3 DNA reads TGTGCCAGCAGTGAAGCCCGGCTTTGGGGTGGAAAAGAGACCCAGTACTTC. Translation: CASSEARLWGGKETQYF.

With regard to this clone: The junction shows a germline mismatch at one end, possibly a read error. The CDR3 region is CASGDRTPVF. CDR3 DNA sequence: TGCGCCAGCGGAGACCGGACTCCAGTCTTC. The chain carries TRBV5-1 and TRBJ2-7; maybe TRBD2 (5 bases). The CDR3 sequence is 10 residues long. From germline, CDR1 is SGHRS and CDR2 YFSETQ.

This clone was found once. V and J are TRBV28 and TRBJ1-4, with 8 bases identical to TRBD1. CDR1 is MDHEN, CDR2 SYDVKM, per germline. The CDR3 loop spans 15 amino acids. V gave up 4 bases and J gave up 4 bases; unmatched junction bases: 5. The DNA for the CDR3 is TGTGCCAGCAGTTCCGGACAGGGCGTTAATGAAAAACTGTTTTTT. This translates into CASSSGQGVNEKLFF.

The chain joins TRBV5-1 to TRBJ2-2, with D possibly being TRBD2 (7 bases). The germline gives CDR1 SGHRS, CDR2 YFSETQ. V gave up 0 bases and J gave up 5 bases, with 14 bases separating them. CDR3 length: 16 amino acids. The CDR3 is CASSLAAGARTGELFF. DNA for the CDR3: TGCGCCAGCAGCTTGGCGGCGGGGGCGAGGACCGGGGAGCTGTTTTTT.

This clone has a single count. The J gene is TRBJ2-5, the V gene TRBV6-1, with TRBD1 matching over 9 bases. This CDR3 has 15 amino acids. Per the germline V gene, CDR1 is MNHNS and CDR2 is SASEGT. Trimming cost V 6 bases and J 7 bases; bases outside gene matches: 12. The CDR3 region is CASRPGQGFPGTQYF. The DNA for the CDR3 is TGTGCCAGCAGGCCGGGACAGGGATTCCCAGGGACCCAGTACTTC.